This TCR beta chain was captured in a study of cytomegalovirus exposure and HLA in healthy donors. The CDR3 consists of 17 residues. Trimming pared 7 bases from V and 0 bases from J, leaving 19 bases between. Germline V gene lookup returns CDR1 PRHDT and CDR2 FYEKMQ (reference sequence). Primers: 60 Vbeta forward and 13 Jbeta reverse. Repertoires were generated with immunoSEQ multiplex PCR, while TCRdb's copy carries only in-frame clones and drops some. The sample has some 220,000 clones, around 88% seen once. The genes are TRBV13 and TRBJ2-4; tentative D call: TRBD1 (7 bases). The receptor's source is a young woman in good health and CMV-seronegative. What was sequenced was PBMCs. The chain's CDR3 is CASTAGRDRLAKNIQYF. The CDR3 DNA is TGTGCCAGCACCGCGGGAAGGGACAGACTAGCCAAAAACATTCAGTACTTC.